Below, 14 T cell receptor beta chains from the same sample are listed, as sequenced in a study of T-cell memory formation after mild COVID-19 (dated by TCRdb to 2020 to 2023). Library preparation employed 5' RACE. Sequenced using an Illumina NovaSeq 6000. The raw public data were reprocessed by TCRdb itself: fastp quality trimming at Q25, MiXCR clonotype calling, in-frame beta chains only. Identical CDR3 protein sequences are pooled into one entry, listed with their most common genes and DNA. Present in this sample are about 420,000 distinct CDR3 sequences, 23% of which were seen just once. The top ten clones comprise around 12% of the sample. Specimen: PBMCs or a T cell subset sorted from them (not recorded which). Receptors were obtained from an adult woman who had mild COVID-19 (a few samples of this study predate the infection). The sample titles of this study are shuffled in the database, so cell type and time point are left out; the donor was told from shared clones.

V is TRBV7-9 and J is TRBJ2-7; D gene unclear. CDR1 is SEHNR, CDR2 FQNEAQ, per germline (reference sequence). Trimming removed 6 bases from V and 0 bases from J, with 9 bases in between. This CDR3 comprises 13 residues. In DNA, the CDR3 is TGTGCCAGCAGTCCCGCAGTCTCCTACGAGCAGTACTTC. Protein product: CASSPAVSYEQYF.

The chain combines TRBV7-9 with TRBJ2-2; TRBD2 agrees at 10 bases. The CDR3 length is 16 residues. The J segment lost 3 bases and the V segment lost 5 bases, leaving 6 bases of the junction unmatched. Germline lookup yields CDR1 SEHNR and CDR2 FQNEAQ (reference sequence). The CDR3 region is CASSPLGLADTGELFF. The CDR3 DNA follows: TGTGCCAGCAGCCCTCTCGGACTAGCGGACACCGGGGAGCTGTTTTTT.

This sequence joins TRBV6-2 or TRBV6-3 and TRBJ2-5; 8 bases agree with TRBD2. CDR3 length: 14 residues. Per the germline V gene, CDR1 is MNHEY and CDR2 is SVGEGT. The V gene end was trimmed by 2 bases and the J gene end by 10 bases; junction bases not matched to a gene: 9. CDR3 bases: TGTGCCAGCAGTTACCCCGGTGTAGCGGGGATCCAGTACTTC. Protein product: CASSYPGVAGIQYF.

The rearrangement uses TRBV2 and TRBJ1-6, with D possibly being TRBD1 (6 bases). This CDR3 spans 14 amino acids. Looked up from germline, CDR1 is SNHLY and CDR2 is FYNNEI. V lost 0 bases and J lost 12, with 12 bases in between. The CDR3 here is CASSEAGSTGPLHF. The CDR3 DNA follows: TGTGCCAGCAGTGAAGCTGGGTCGACAGGACCCCTCCACTTT.

The chain is built from TRBV6-1 and TRBJ1-2; D perhaps matches TRBD1 (5 bases). This CDR3 spans 14 amino acids. The germline CDR1 and CDR2 sequences are MNHNS and SASEGT. The V end was cut by 6 bases, the J end by 5 bases, with 16 bases between. CDR3 residues: CASSRAGAPYGYTF. In DNA, the CDR3 is TGTGCCAGCAGCCGCGCTGGGGCCCCTTATGGCTACACCTTC.

CDR3 protein: CAWTGAGLRTEAFF. The CDR3 region has the DNA TGTGCCTGGACGGGGGCAGGACTCCGGACTGAAGCTTTCTTT. V and J are TRBV30 and TRBJ1-1; D might be TRBD1 (6 bases). The germline CDR1 and CDR2 sequences are GTSNPN and SVGIG (reference sequence). The CDR3 is made up of 14 amino acids. V lost 4 bases and J 5 bases, leaving 17 bases between the germline ends. Looking up the rest from reference TRBV30 and TRBJ1-1 gives the full variable domain: SQTIHQWPATLVQPVGSPLSLECTVEGTSNPNLYWYRQAAGRGLQLLFYSVGIGQISSEVPQNLSASRPQDRQFILSSKKLLLSDSGFYLCAWTGAGLRTEAFFGQGTRLTVV.

The gene calls are TRBV6-6 and TRBJ1-5; perhaps TRBD1 as D (5 bases). The germline V gene has CDR1 MNHNY and CDR2 SVGAGI (reference sequence). The CDR3 consists of 17 residues. V was shortened by 6 bases and J by 6 bases, with 24 bases between the two germline ends. The DNA for the CDR3 is TGTGCCAGCAGCCGCCTCCCTCCAGGGAACGGGGGTCAGCCCCAGCATTTT. Amino acid sequence: CASSRLPPGNGGQPQHF.

This clonotype was seen at least ten times. V usage is TRBV3-1 and J usage is TRBJ2-1; D gene uncertain. CDR1 and CDR2 (germline): LGHDT, YNNKEL (reference sequence). The V gene lost 4 bases and the J gene lost 4 bases, with 5 bases spanning the gap. This CDR3 is built from 12 residues. The CDR3 coding sequence is TGTGCCAGCAGCCCCCAGTACAATGAGCAGTTCTTC. Translated, it gives CASSPQYNEQFF.

This clonotype has a count of ten or more. This sequence joins TRBV18 and TRBJ2-3; TRBD2 aligns across 8 bases. In germline, CDR1 is KGHSH, CDR2 LQKENI. Trimming removed 2 bases from V and 4 bases from J; junction bases left unmatched: 11. This CDR3 spans 17 amino acids. In DNA form, the CDR3 reads TGTGCCAGCTCACCAGCTCGAAGAGCGGGAGAATCAGATACGCAGTATTTT. Its protein is CASSPARRAGESDTQYF.

The chain carries TRBV12-3 or TRBV12-4 and TRBJ2-1; D is possibly TRBD2 (6 bases). The CDR3 is 15 amino acids. Trimming shortened V by 0 bases and J by 6 bases, and 12 bases separated the two germline ends. The CDR3, as DNA: TGTGCCAGCAGTTTAGCTGCGGGACCAACCAATGAGCAGTTCTTC. It encodes CASSLAAGPTNEQFF.

The CDR3 DNA is TGCGCCAGCAGCCAAGTAATTTTGGCAATGAACACTGAAGCTTTCTTT. Residues: CASSQVILAMNTEAFF. The rearrangement joins TRBV4-1 to TRBJ1-1; D is unclear. This CDR3 has 16 residues. Per the germline V gene, CDR1 is MGHRA and CDR2 is YSYEKL. The V end was cut by 1 base, the J end by 0 bases, with 12 bases between.

In its sample, this clonotype was seen a few times. The rearrangement joins TRBV28 to TRBJ1-5; 9 nucleotides match TRBD1. Unmatched junction bases numbered 5, after V lost 6 bases and J lost 2 bases. Germline CDR1 is MDHEN and CDR2 is SYDVKM. The CDR3 covers 15 residues. The CDR3 spells CASRQRDRGNQPQHF. The CDR3, as DNA: TGTGCCAGCAGACAACGGGACAGGGGCAATCAGCCCCAGCATTTT.

This clonotype was seen a handful of times. V and J are TRBV4-2 and TRBJ2-1, with 7 nucleotides matching TRBD2. The CDR3 is made up of 17 amino acids. Germline lookup yields CDR1 LGHNA and CDR2 YNFKEQ. V trimming: 0 bases; J trimming: 4 bases; junction bases outside the gene matches: 9. The CDR3 here is CASSQDWSGAQYNEQFF. The DNA of the CDR3 is TGTGCCAGCAGCCAAGATTGGAGCGGGGCCCAATACAATGAGCAGTTCTTC.

This chain links TRBV12-3 or TRBV12-4 with TRBJ1-4, with 7 bases identical to TRBD1. The CDR3 extends over 16 amino acids. The V gene end was trimmed by 6 bases and the J gene end by 0 bases; junction bases not matched to a gene: 7. CDR3 DNA sequence: TGTGCCAGCAGCCCGGGACAGTCCGCAACTAATGAAAAACTGTTTTTT. It is translated as CASSPGQSATNEKLFF.